This entry lists 2 T cell receptor beta chains sequenced from one sample in a study of T cells of healthy individuals. TCRdb itself ran the 5' RACE reads through MiXCR, one entry per CDR3 protein. The repertoire holds tens of thousands of distinct CDR3 sequences, with around 15% as singletons. These receptors came from a human donor in good health.

The sample holds many counts of this clonotype. The J gene is TRBJ2-7, the V gene TRBV27; tentatively, D is TRBD2 (6 bases). This CDR3 region has 14 residues. V lost 7 bases to trimming and J lost 0 bases, with 13 bases between them. Per the germline V gene, CDR1 is MNHEY and CDR2 is SMNVEV (reference sequence). This chain's CDR3 is CASKQGGDSYEQYF. DNA for the CDR3: TGTGCCAGCAAGCAGGGAGGCGACTCCTACGAGCAGTACTTC.

The genes are TRBV6-6 and TRBJ1-2; 8 bases agree with TRBD1. Per the germline V gene, CDR1 is MNHNY and CDR2 is SVGAGI (reference sequence). Trimming at V came to 2 bases and at J to 0 bases, leaving 8 bases not matched to a gene. The CDR3 is 17 residues long. The CDR3: CASSYGPTGGANYGYTF. The CDR3 DNA sequence: TGTGCCAGCAGTTACGGACCCACAGGGGGAGCTAACTATGGCTACACCTTC.